The TCR beta chain described here comes from a study of OX40 agonist ivuxolimab in advanced cancers. V was clipped by 3 bases and J by 7 bases; unmatched bases: 6. The CDR3 length is 14 residues. CDR1 is SGHDT and CDR2 is YYEEEE in the germline V gene. Sequenced by immunoSEQ multiplex PCR; TCRdb stores in-frame clones only, minus some. Among about 70,000 clones listed, about 90% were seen once. This material consisted of CD4+ or CD8+ T cells sorted from blood, taken in a trial of the OX40 agonist ivuxolimab. The receptor comes from an adult with an advanced solid tumor such as melanoma, head and neck, liver or kidney cancer. The chain employs TRBV5-6 and TRBJ2-4; 8 bases are a match to TRBD1. CDR3 amino acids: CASSSWTGLNIQYF. CDR3 in DNA: TGTGCCAGCAGCTCCTGGACAGGGCTGAACATTCAGTACTTC.